Each of the 28 T cell receptor beta chains below was sequenced from the same sample in a study of T cell repertoires in cytomegalovirus infection (dated by TCRdb to the late 2010s). Sequencing took place on an Illumina HiSeq 1500. TCRdb took the public reads, trimmed them with fastp at Q25, ran MiXCR for clone calling and kept in-frame beta chains. Rows are combined by CDR3 protein, so each entry shows the most common genes and DNA. A total of roughly 350,000 distinct CDR3 sequences appear in this sample, about 32% of them only once. Approximately 13% of the sample goes to the ten largest clones. The treatment or condition label, as the study defines it: in vitro stimulation with specific CMV peptide epitopes to enrich CMV-specific T cells. Antigens of these TCRs are unknown. This specimen was cultured PBMCs, taken from culture after CMV antigen stimulation. These receptor sequences come from a human donor in good health (CMV status not recorded). Some clones in this sample may be carry-over from other donors' samples.

The chain combines TRBV11-3 with TRBJ2-1; 9 bases fit TRBD2. The CDR3 runs 15 residues. CDR1 and CDR2 (germline): SGHNT, YENEEA. Unmatched junction bases numbered 9, after V lost 7 bases and J lost 5 bases. The CDR3 DNA reads as TGTGCCAGCACCCCGGCGGGAGGGCCCAACAATGAGCAGTTCTTC. Translating gives CASTPAGGPNNEQFF.

This clonotype was recorded at least ten times. The chain has TRBV7-8 and TRBJ2-7, with D perhaps matching TRBD1 (5 bases). V dropped 1 base and J dropped 3 bases, with 10 bases sitting between them. This CDR3 contains 14 residues. Germline V gene data show CDR1 as SGHVS and CDR2 as FQNEAQ. The CDR3 loop reads CASSLEVGHYEQYF. CDR3 DNA: TGTGCCAGCAGCTTAGAGGTGGGGCACTACGAGCAGTACTTC.

This clonotype has more than one count but fewer than ten. The chain joins TRBV7-8 to TRBJ1-5; weak D call: TRBD1 (6 bases). Germline CDR1 and CDR2: SGHVS and FQNEAQ. The V and J ends lost 1 base and 11 bases respectively, with 9 bases between them. The CDR3 contains 12 residues. CDR3 loop: CASSLEGGAQHF. The CDR3 coding sequence is TGTGCCAGCAGCTTAGAAGGGGGAGCCCAGCATTTT.

In DNA form, the CDR3 reads TGTGCCAGCACGGTACAATGGAGTAGGGAAGCTTTCTTT. Translation: CASTVQWSREAFF. The rearrangement uses TRBV6-1 and TRBJ1-1, with D uncertain. CDR3 length equals 13 residues. Between the trimmed V and J ends, which lost 7 bases and 8 bases, there was a span of 17 bases. The germline V gene has CDR1 MNHNS and CDR2 SASEGT.

This clonotype turned up a few times. CDR3 region: CASSYRFTGLAGADTQYF. The CDR3 nucleotides are TGTGCCAGCAGTTACCGATTCACCGGACTAGCGGGAGCAGATACGCAGTATTTT. V is TRBV6-5 and J is TRBJ2-3, with 13 positions matching TRBD2. CDR3 length: 18 residues. Germline V gives CDR1 MNHEY, CDR2 SVGAGI. The V segment lost 2 bases and the J segment 4 bases; nucleotides outside the gene matches: 9.

The chain links TRBV7-2 to TRBJ2-1; perhaps TRBD1 as D (6 bases). Trimming took 0 bases from V and 3 from J, leaving 9 bases between them. The germline V gene encodes CDR1 SGHTA and CDR2 FQGNSA. The CDR3 has 15 amino acids. CDR3 residues: CASSLAGAVYNEQFF. The CDR3 coding sequence is TGTGCCAGCAGCTTAGCGGGGGCGGTCTACAATGAGCAGTTCTTC. The full variable domain, completed using reference TRBV7-2 and TRBJ2-1, is GAGVSQSPSNKVTEKGKDVELRCDPISGHTALYWYRQSLGQGLEFLIYFQGNSAPDKSGLPSDRFSAERTGGSVSTLTIQRTQQEDSAVYLCASSLAGAVYNEQFFGPGTRLTVL.

The chain links TRBV27 to TRBJ2-1, with TRBD2 matching over 7 bases. Germline V gene data show CDR1 as MNHEY and CDR2 as SMNVEV (reference sequence). Unmatched junction bases numbered 8, after V lost 6 bases and J lost 3 bases. The CDR3 extends over 15 amino acids. For the CDR3, the DNA is TGTGCCAGCAGGCCCTTGACGGGGGGCTACAATGAGCAGTTCTTC. This sequence encodes CASRPLTGGYNEQFF.

The chain has TRBV4-1 and TRBJ2-5; 7 bases agree with TRBD2. CDR1 and CDR2 (germline): MGHRA, YSYEKL. The CDR3 runs to 14 residues. Trimming took 3 bases from V and 4 from J; bases not matched to a gene: 5. CDR3 DNA sequence: TGCGCCAGCAGCCACCCGACTAGCAGAGAGACCCAGTACTTC. This translates into CASSHPTSRETQYF.

The V call is TRBV11-2, the J call TRBJ2-5; TRBD2 matches at 9 bases. Germline assignment: CDR1 SGHAT and CDR2 FQNNGV. V trimming: 5 bases; J trimming: 4 bases; junction bases outside the gene matches: 8. The CDR3 consists of 15 residues. The CDR3 loop reads CASSQTGLAIETQYF. CDR3 in DNA: TGTGCCAGCAGCCAAACGGGACTAGCAATAGAGACCCAGTACTTC. Full variable domain (rest looked up from reference TRBV11-2 and TRBJ2-5): EAGVAQSPRYKIIEKRQSVAFWCNPISGHATLYWYQQILGQGPKLLIQFQNNGVVDDSQLPKDRFSAERLKGVDSTLKIQPAKLEDSAVYLCASSQTGLAIETQYFGPGTRLLVL.

CDR3 loop: CASSFQVRGTDTQYF. The CDR3 DNA follows: TGTGCCAGCAGTTTCCAGGTCAGGGGCACAGATACGCAGTATTTT. The chain carries TRBV12-3 or TRBV12-4 and TRBJ2-3; D perhaps matches TRBD1 (5 bases). The CDR3 runs 15 residues. The V end was cut by 3 bases, the J end by 1 base, with 11 bases between.

This clonotype showed up just a few times. The genes are TRBV7-2 and TRBJ2-5; 9 bases map to TRBD1. The junction had 4 bases not matched to a gene; V was cut back by 5 bases and J by 3 bases. Germline V CDR1 and CDR2: SGHTA, FQGNSA. This CDR3 spans 14 amino acids. CDR3 residues: CASSAGTGKETQYF. In nucleotides, the CDR3 is TGTGCCAGCAGCGCGGGGACAGGGAAAGAGACCCAGTACTTC.

V and J are TRBV20-1 and TRBJ1-5; D might be TRBD1 (5 bases). CDR1 DFQATT and CDR2 SNEGSKA come from the germline V gene (reference sequence). V lost 3 bases to trimming and J lost 2 bases, with 8 bases between them. The CDR3 length is 13 residues. CDR3: CSASRARNQPQHF. The CDR3 coding sequence is TGCAGTGCTAGCAGGGCGCGCAATCAGCCCCAGCATTTT.

The chain carries TRBV7-2 and TRBJ2-7; TRBD2 aligns across 8 bases. Germline trimming cut 5 bases from V and 6 bases from J; bases unmatched to any gene: 12. Germline V gene data show CDR1 as SGHTA and CDR2 as FQGNSA. There are 15 residues in the CDR3. The CDR3 bases are TGTGCCAGCAGCACATCCGGGACTAGATTATCCGAGCAGTACTTC. Amino acids: CASSTSGTRLSEQYF.

This clonotype was observed many times. The chain combines TRBV7-8 with TRBJ1-4; 7 bases are a match to TRBD1. V was clipped by 8 bases and J by 4 bases; unmatched bases: 7. The germline CDR1 and CDR2 sequences are SGHVS and FQNEAQ. There are 14 residues in the CDR3. CDR3 sequence reads: CASGTGEFNEKLFF. CDR3 nucleotides: TGTGCCAGCGGAACAGGGGAATTTAATGAAAAACTGTTTTTT. Full variable domain (rest looked up from reference TRBV7-8 and TRBJ1-4): GAGVSQSPRYKVAKRGQDVALRCDPISGHVSLFWYQQALGQGPEFLTYFQNEAQLDKSGLPSDRFFAERPEGSVSTLKIQRTQQEDSAVYLCASGTGEFNEKLFFGSGTQLSVL.

The rearrangement uses TRBV6-2 or TRBV6-3 and TRBJ1-1, with D unresolved. The CDR3 totals 14 residues. V was trimmed by 2 bases and J by 2 bases, leaving 9 bases between them. CDR1 MNHEY and CDR2 SVGEGT come from the germline V gene. The CDR3 sequence is CASSYRQTNTEAFF. The CDR3 DNA reads TGTGCCAGCAGTTACCGCCAGACTAACACTGAAGCTTTCTTT.

The chain combines TRBV19 with TRBJ2-2, with 13 bases fitting TRBD2. Looked up from germline, CDR1 is LNHDA and CDR2 is SQIVND (reference sequence). CDR3 length: 20 amino acids. The J segment lost 1 base and the V segment lost 2 bases, leaving 10 bases of the junction unmatched. The CDR3, as DNA: TGTGCCAGTAGTATATCTAGGACTAGCGGGAGAAGAAGGAACACCGGGGAGCTGTTTTTT. It is translated as CASSISRTSGRRRNTGELFF.

This clonotype appeared a few times. The chain has TRBV7-2 and TRBJ1-4, with no clear D. The CDR3 runs to 15 residues. The germline V and J ends were trimmed by 1 base and 6 bases, with 12 bases remaining between them. The germline gives CDR1 SGHTA, CDR2 FQGNSA. The CDR3 region has the DNA TGTGCCAGCAGCTTAGACGGGAGATCCGATGAAAAACTGTTTTTT. Translating gives CASSLDGRSDEKLFF.

There are a few counts of this clonotype. The chain has TRBV7-2 and TRBJ2-5; no firm D call. V lost 2 bases and J 3 bases, leaving 7 bases between the germline ends. The CDR3 sequence is 13 residues long. Germline CDR1 is SGHTA and CDR2 is FQGNSA. The DNA of the CDR3 is TGTGCCAGCAGCTTACGCCTAGAAGAGACCCAGTACTTC. Translating gives CASSLRLEETQYF.

The chain's CDR3 is CASSARGAGEDTQYF. DNA of the CDR3: TGTGCCAGCAGTGCCCGTGGAGCGGGAGAAGATACGCAGTATTTT. The V call is TRBV12-3 or TRBV12-4, the J call TRBJ2-3; the match to TRBD2 covers 8 bases. Trimming took 5 bases from V and 5 from J; bases not matched to a gene: 9. The CDR3 consists of 15 residues.

This clonotype was observed once. V usage is TRBV6-5 and J usage is TRBJ1-3; 10 nucleotides agree with TRBD1. The trim removed 6 bases at V and 0 bases at J, leaving 8 bases unmatched. There are 17 residues in the CDR3. Germline loops: CDR1 MNHEY, CDR2 SVGAGI. CDR3 sequence reads: CASSAGTGVPSGNTIYF. The CDR3 DNA is TGTGCCAGCAGCGCCGGGACAGGGGTTCCCTCTGGAAACACCATATATTTT.

The J gene is TRBJ1-1, the V gene TRBV3-1, with D possibly being TRBD1 (5 bases). Trimming took off 0 bases at V and 5 bases at J, with 7 bases between the two ends. CDR3 length: 13 residues. The germline V gene has CDR1 LGHDT and CDR2 YNNKEL (reference sequence). CDR3 amino acids: CASSQDGGTEAFF. The CDR3 region has the DNA TGTGCCAGCAGCCAAGATGGGGGGACTGAAGCTTTCTTT.

This chain connects TRBV27 to TRBJ2-1, with unresolved D. V lost 2 bases and J lost 7, with 15 bases in between. This CDR3 contains 15 residues. Per germline, CDR1 MNHEY and CDR2 SMNVEV (reference sequence). CDR3 protein: CASSLRVVKLNEQFF. CDR3 nucleotide sequence: TGTGCCAGCAGTTTAAGGGTTGTCAAATTGAATGAGCAGTTCTTC.

This clonotype occurred a few times. The chain recombines TRBV19 with TRBJ2-1; 9 nucleotides align to TRBD2. Trimming at V came to 0 bases and at J to 9 bases, leaving 6 bases not matched to a gene. Per germline, CDR1 LNHDA and CDR2 SQIVND (reference sequence). This CDR3 has 15 amino acids. CDR3 nucleotide sequence: TGTGCCAGTAGTATAGAGGCTAGCGGGATACGTGAGCAGTTCTTC. Translation gives CASSIEASGIREQFF.

This clonotype was picked up a small number of times. The chain carries TRBV11-2 and TRBJ2-3; 13 bases match TRBD2. Germline values: CDR1 SGHAT, CDR2 FQNNGV. There are 16 residues in the CDR3. V lost 5 bases to trimming and J lost 8 bases; unmatched junction nucleotides: 10. The CDR3 loop reads CASSPGLAGPLATQYF. CDR3 nucleotide sequence: TGTGCCAGCAGCCCGGGACTAGCGGGACCCCTGGCTACGCAGTATTTT.

This clonotype appeared a few times. V is TRBV6-1 and J is TRBJ2-5; 10 bases agree with TRBD1. J lost 0 bases, V lost 6 bases, and 10 bases had no gene match. CDR1 is MNHNS and CDR2 is SASEGT in the germline V gene. The CDR3 runs to 17 residues. CDR3 nucleotide sequence: TGTGCCAGCAGGACTGACAGGGGGCCAGGGTACCAAGAGACCCAGTACTTC. It codes for CASRTDRGPGYQETQYF.

The CDR3 DNA follows: TGTGCTAGTGGTTTGGCCTCTGACTGGGCGGGACGGACAATCTATGGCTACACCTTC. This codes for CASGLASDWAGRTIYGYTF. The chain uses TRBV12-5 and TRBJ1-2; D is possibly TRBD1 (5 bases). CDR3 length equals 19 residues. The ends were cut back, 1 base at V and 4 bases at J, with 25 bases in the middle. CDR1 and CDR2 (germline): LGHNT, FRNRAP.

In this sample, this clonotype turned up a few times. The rearrangement uses TRBV20-1 and TRBJ2-1; 10 bases match TRBD2. The CDR3 runs to 11 residues. Germline CDR1 DFQATT, CDR2 SNEGSKA (reference sequence). The J segment lost 10 bases and the V segment lost 6 bases, leaving 3 bases of the junction unmatched. The CDR3 sequence is CSARTSGEQFF. The DNA of the CDR3 is TGCAGTGCCAGGACTAGCGGCGAGCAGTTCTTC.

This chain uses TRBV5-6 with TRBJ1-1, with D maybe TRBD1 (5 bases). V gave up 4 bases and J gave up 1 base, with 14 bases separating them. CDR1 and CDR2 (germline): SGHDT, YYEEEE. The CDR3 is 15 residues long. CDR3 nucleotide sequence: TGTGCCAGCAGCCGCTGGGGACTGGGGAACACTGAAGCTTTCTTT. Its protein is CASSRWGLGNTEAFF. Full variable domain (outside the CDR3, taken from reference TRBV5-6 and TRBJ1-1): DAGVTQSPTHLIKTRGQQVTLRCSPKSGHDTVSWYQQALGQGPQFIFQYYEEEERQRGNFPDRFSGHQFPNYSSELNVNALLLGDSALYLCASSRWGLGNTEAFFGQGTRLTVV.